This T cell receptor (beta chain) comes out of a study of blood T cell repertoires in COVID-19. As for the study in general: Sites in the United States, Italy and Spain provided acute and convalescent COVID-19 samples. The analysed material was cDNA or gDNA that came from T cells, B-cell-depleted T cells, or PBMCs.

This clone turned up a few times. Data came from immunoSEQ multiplex PCR; TCRdb stores just in-frame clones and leaves some out. This table has 250,000 to 350,000 clones, over 75% appearing once. V lost 1 base and J lost 6; bases outside the gene matches: 19. The germline CDR1 and CDR2 sequences are SGHTA and FQGTGA. The CDR3 sequence is 21 residues long. Participant reports of clinical history set cohort assignment. Two consecutive negative NP/OP PCR tests, clearance, or resolved symptoms defined Cohort 3 recovery. The clonotype was recovered from a young woman who had recovered from COVID-19. Sequenced: PBMCs or T cells enriched from blood (not recorded which). The V and J genes are TRBV7-3 and TRBJ2-1; 12 nucleotides match TRBD1. The CDR3, as DNA: TGTGCCAGCAGCTTAAAAGTAAGGGGACAGGGGGCCCGGGAGGGCCGCAATGAGCAGTTCTTC. It yields the protein CASSLKVRGQGAREGRNEQFF. Drawing the rest from reference TRBV7-3 and TRBJ2-1, the complete variable domain is GAGVSQTPSNKVTEKGKYVELRCDPISGHTALYWYRQSLGQGPEFLIYFQGTGAADDSGLPNDRFFAVRPEGSVSTLKIQRTERGDSAVYLCASSLKVRGQGAREGRNEQFFGPGTRLTVL.